A selection of T cell receptor beta chains follows, all from one sample in a study of T cell responses to AZD1222 COVID-19 vaccine. Data came from immunoSEQ multiplex PCR; TCRdb stores just in-frame clones and leaves some out. Among about 110,000 clones, about nine tenths were seen once, and the ten largest hold 1.5% to 2%. Specimen: peripheral blood, collected on day 0 of AZD1222 vaccination. Every receptor here comes from an adult in good health. The CDR3 runs from the conserved cysteine through the conserved F or W. A D gene is named only where the DNA matches it firmly. Not every row has a clone size; where given, it reads once, few, many or a size class.

>TRBV19|NA|NA|TRBJ2-2
TGTGCCAGTAATGGGGCCTCAAGAACCGGGGAGCTGTTTTTT
CASNGASRTGELFF
>TRBV7-9|NA|NA|TRBJ2-3
TGTGCCAGCAGCCCCTACGGGGATACGCAGTATTTT
CASSPYGDTQYF
>TRBV6-5|NA|TRBD1|TRBJ2-7
TGTGCCAGCAGTTCCCGGACAGGTACCTTCTACGAGCAGTACTTC
CASSSRTGTFYEQYF
>TRBV18|NA|NA|TRBJ1-1
TGTGCCAGCTCACCATTAGGGGTGGGAGATACTGAAGCTTTCTTT
CASSPLGVGDTEAFF
>TRBV10-2|NA|NA|TRBJ1-1
TGCGCCAGCAGCCCAGGGTCTGTCCCCACTGAAGCTTTCTTT
CASSPGSVPTEAFF
>TRBV24-1|NA|NA|TRBJ2-7
TGTGCCACCAGTGACGCCGGAGCATCTAAAGGGCAGTACTTC
CATSDAGASKGQYF
>TRBV18|NA|NA|TRBJ1-1
TGTGCCAGCTCACTGCACAGGGAGGACACTGAAGCTTTCTTT
CASSLHREDTEAFF
>TRBV28|NA|TRBD2|TRBJ2-1
TGTGCCAGCAGTTCAAGGGGCGGGCTAGCGGAATACAATGAGCAGTTCTTC
CASSSRGGLAEYNEQFF
>TRBV30|NA|NA|TRBJ1-2
TGTGCCTGGAGTGTAGGTGGCGGGGGCTACACCTTC
CAWSVGGGGYTF
>TRBV7-6|NA|NA|TRBJ2-3
TGTGCCAGCAGCTTAGAGAGGGATACGCAGTATTTT
CASSLERDTQYF
>TRBV28|NA|TRBD2|TRBJ2-2
TGTGCCTCACGGGGCGGCGGGGGGCGAAACACCGGGGAGCTGTTTTTT
CASRGGGGRNTGELFF
>TRBV30|few|TRBD1|TRBJ1-1
TGTGCCTGGGGGGACAGCTACACTGAAGCTTTCTTT
CAWGDSYTEAFF
>TRBV24-1|NA|NA|TRBJ2-2
TGTGCCACCAGTGATTTGTCCCGCTCGGCCGGGGAGCTGTTTTTT
CATSDLSRSAGELFF
>TRBV21-1|few|NA|TRBJ1-2
TGTGCCAGCAGCAAAAGCTTCAAGCAGGTTTTATATGGCTACACCTTC
CASSKSFKQVLYGYTF
>TRBV2|NA|NA|TRBJ2-3
TGTGCCAGCAGAGGATACGATACGCAGTATTTT
CASRGYDTQYF
>TRBV4-1|NA|NA|TRBJ2-6
TGCGCCAGCAGCCCCAGGGTGTCTGCCAACGTCCTGACTTTC
CASSPRVSANVLTF
>TRBV5-4|NA|TRBD1|TRBJ1-2
TGTGCCAGCAGCTTGTTACAGGGGGATGGCTACACCTTC
CASSLLQGDGYTF
>TRBV13|few|NA|TRBJ2-5
TGTGCCAGCAGCTTAGGTGACCAAGAGACCCAGTACTTC
CASSLGDQETQYF
>TRBV15|NA|NA|TRBJ1-6
TGTGCCACCAGCAGAGATCCCGGGATTCGGTCACCCCTCCACTTT
CATSRDPGIRSPLHF
>TRBV5-4|NA|NA|TRBJ2-5
TGTGCCAGCAGCGACAGGACGGCGAGGGGGACCCAGTACTTC
CASSDRTARGTQYF
>TRBV4-1|NA|NA|TRBJ1-1
TGCGCCAGCAGGGACCGGGTCCGATACACTGAAGCTTTCTTT
CASRDRVRYTEAFF
>TRBV1|NA|NA|TRBJ2-2
TGCACCAGCAGCCTTAGCGGGCGGCCCGTAGAGCTGTTTTTT
CTSSLSGRPVELFF
>TRBV11-2|NA|NA|TRBJ1-1
TGTGCCAGCAGCTTAGACGCGGGGACTATATTGAACACTGAAGCTTTCTTT
CASSLDAGTILNTEAFF
>TRBV2|few|NA|TRBJ2-7
TGTGCCAGCAGTGAAGGACATGACTACGAGCAGTACTTC
CASSEGHDYEQYF
>TRBV5-1|NA|NA|TRBJ1-6
TGCGCCAGCAGGCAGGGAGGGGATTCACCCCTCCACTTT
CASRQGGDSPLHF
>TRBV2|once|NA|TRBJ1-2
TGTGCCAGCAGTGAATTGGGCGATGGCTACACCTTC
CASSELGDGYTF
>TRBV29-1|once|NA|TRBJ1-2
TGCAGCGTTGATCCAGGGGTTTATGGCTACACCTTC
CSVDPGVYGYTF
>TRBV4-2|NA|TRBD1|TRBJ2-1
TGTGCCAGCAGCCAAGTCCGGGACAGGGGGCTTCATGAGCAGTTCTTC
CASSQVRDRGLHEQFF
>TRBV11-2|NA|NA|TRBJ1-2
TGTGCCAGCAGCTTAGGGCCTGTGGGCTACACCTTC
CASSLGPVGYTF
>TRBV6-5|NA|TRBD1|TRBJ1-2
TGTGCCAGCAGACAGGGACAGGGGGGTCCCCATGGCTACACCTTC
CASRQGQGGPHGYTF
>TRBV5-6|NA|NA|TRBJ1-1
TGTGCCAGCAGCTTCACCGGGAGCACTGAAGCTTTCTTT
CASSFTGSTEAFF
>TRBV10-2|NA|NA|TRBJ2-7
TGCGCCAGCAGCCCGAGACGGGACCGCAGCTCCTACGAGCAGTACTTC
CASSPRRDRSSYEQYF
>TRBV7-9|NA|NA|TRBJ1-2
TGTGCCAGCAGCTGGGGGGGAACACGCGAAGCTAACTATGGCTACACCTTC
CASSWGGTREANYGYTF
>TRBV5-1|NA|NA|TRBJ2-5
TGCGCCAGCAGCTTGGACAGTAAAGAGACCCAGTACTTC
CASSLDSKETQYF
>TRBV6-5|NA|TRBD1|TRBJ2-7
TGTGCCAGCAGTTACACAGGGGGCTACGAGCAGTACTTC
CASSYTGGYEQYF
>TRBV18|once|TRBD1|TRBJ1-5
TGTGCCAGCTCACCCCTAGGACAGGGCAATCAGCCCCAGCATTTT
CASSPLGQGNQPQHF
>TRBV6-5|NA|TRBD1|TRBJ1-2
TGTGCCAGCAGGAACAGGGGGCGCGCTGGCTACACCTTC
CASRNRGRAGYTF
>TRBV7-8|few|TRBD1|TRBJ1-2
TGTGCCAGCAGCCAACGGGTAGGACAGGGCCCGGGTGGCTACACCTTC
CASSQRVGQGPGGYTF
>TRBV11-3|NA|NA|TRBJ1-1
TGTGCCAGCAGTACGGGGATGAACACTGAAGCTTTCTTT
CASSTGMNTEAFF
>TRBV5-1|NA|TRBD2|TRBJ2-1
TGCGCCAGCAGCTCCCCTCGGACTAGCGGGAGGTCCTCAGGAGATGAGCAGTTCTTC
CASSSPRTSGRSSGDEQFF
>TRBV10-3|NA|NA|TRBJ1-6
TGTGCCATCAGTGAGTCTCCCCTCAGCAGGGCCGGTAATTCACCCCTCCACTTT
CAISESPLSRAGNSPLHF
>TRBV4-2|NA|NA|TRBJ1-1
TGTGCCAGCAGCCCCAAAGGGGGGGAGAACACTGAAGCTTTCTTT
CASSPKGGENTEAFF
>TRBV9|NA|NA|TRBJ1-2
TGTGCCAGCAGCGTAGGTGGAGCCACGGGCGGCTACACCTTC
CASSVGGATGGYTF
>TRBV6-5|NA|NA|TRBJ1-3
TGTGCCAGCTCTGGGGTTGGAAACACCATATATTTT
CASSGVGNTIYF
>TRBV7-9|NA|NA|TRBJ1-5
TGTGCCAGCAACATAGGGACCAATCAGCCCCAGCATTTT
CASNIGTNQPQHF
>TRBV20-1|NA|NA|TRBJ1-2
TGCAGTGCTCAGGACCCGCCCGGCTACACCTTC
CSAQDPPGYTF
>TRBV20-1|once|NA|TRBJ1-2
TGCAGTGTCAAGACGGGAGGCTACACCTTC
CSVKTGGYTF
>TRBV7-9|NA|NA|TRBJ2-7
TGTGCCAGCAGCTTAGGCAGCTTTTACGAGCAGTACTTC
CASSLGSFYEQYF
>TRBV9|NA|TRBD2|TRBJ2-7
TGTGCCAGCAGCGTAGGTAGCGGGAGCTCCTACGAGCAGTACTTC
CASSVGSGSSYEQYF
>TRBV11-2|once|NA|TRBJ2-2
TGTGCCAGCAGCTTAGCCGGGGGTGCGAACACCGGGGAGCTGTTTTTT
CASSLAGGANTGELFF
>TRBV5-5|once|NA|TRBJ1-1
TGTGCCAGCAGCTTGAAGGACACTGAAGCTTTCTTT
CASSLKDTEAFF
>TRBV30|NA|NA|TRBJ2-7
TGTGCCTGGGGTAATGGAGAGCAGTACTTC
CAWGNGEQYF
>TRBV10-1|NA|NA|TRBJ1-6
TGCGCCAGCAGTGAGTCCCGGGAGTCACCCCTCCACTTT
CASSESRESPLHF
>TRBV5-6|NA|NA|TRBJ2-7
TGTGCCAGCAGCACGGGCATTACCGACTACGAGCAGTACTTC
CASSTGITDYEQYF
>TRBV11-3|NA|NA|TRBJ2-7
TGTGCCAGCAGCCGAAATTCGGCGTATAGTGAGCAGTACTTC
CASSRNSAYSEQYF
>TRBV11-2|NA|NA|TRBJ1-1
TGTGCCAGCAGCGCCCACATGAACACTGAAGCTTTCTTT
CASSAHMNTEAFF
>TRBV19|NA|NA|TRBJ2-1
TGTGCCAGTAGTATCCAAGCCCCTAACAATGAGCAGTTCTTC
CASSIQAPNNEQFF
>TRBV6-2/TRBV6-3|NA|NA|TRBJ2-7
TGTGCCAGCAGTCCCCGGGCCTACCCCACCCTCTACGAGCAGTACTTC
CASSPRAYPTLYEQYF
>TRBV5-4|NA|NA|TRBJ2-3
TGTGCCAGCAGCTATAGACAGACCGGGGCAGATACGCAGTATTTT
CASSYRQTGADTQYF